Following are 18 T cell receptor beta chains from one sample sequenced in a study of blood T cell repertoires in COVID-19. Sequenced by immunoSEQ multiplex PCR; TCRdb stores in-frame clones only, minus some. The repertoire has approximately 250,000 clones, 80% to 90% of them found once; the top ten carry over 1.2%. Sequencing was done on a sample of peripheral blood. Every receptor here comes from a woman aged 40 to 50 who had recovered from COVID-19.

The gene calls are TRBV3-1 (or the pseudogene TRBV3-2) and TRBJ2-3; D might be TRBD2 (7 bases). Per the germline V gene, CDR1 is LGHDT and CDR2 is YNNKEL (reference sequence). The CDR3 sequence is 15 residues long. The germline V and J ends were trimmed by 3 bases and 4 bases, with 14 bases remaining between them. The CDR3 DNA reads TGTGCCAGCAGCCAGCGGGGGCTCCTCTCAGATACGCAGTATTTT. Protein sequence: CASSQRGLLSDTQYF.

The CDR3 DNA follows: TGTGCCACCAGTCCGGCGGGGGAGGGCCAAGAGACCCAGTACTTC. This gives the protein CATSPAGEGQETQYF. The J gene is TRBJ2-5, the V gene TRBV24-1; 7 bases match TRBD2. The CDR3 consists of 15 residues. The V gene's germline CDR1 is KGHDR and CDR2 SFDVKD. V gave up 6 bases and J gave up 1 base; unmatched junction bases: 7.

This clone occurred once. The genes are TRBV12-5 and TRBJ2-3; the match to TRBD1 covers 8 bases. CDR3 length equals 15 residues. After removal of 1 base from V and 5 bases from J, the junction contained 5 bases not matched to a gene. Germline lookup yields CDR1 LGHNT and CDR2 FRNRAP. The CDR3 reads CASGLGTGSVDTQYF. Written as DNA, the CDR3 is TGTGCTAGTGGTTTGGGGACAGGGTCAGTAGATACGCAGTATTTT.

The chain employs TRBV7-2 and TRBJ2-5; maybe TRBD2 (5 bases). V was pared by 2 bases and J by 3 bases, with 13 bases between. There are 15 residues in the CDR3. The V gene's germline CDR1 is SGHTA and CDR2 FQGNSA. The CDR3 nucleotides read TGTGCCAGCAGCTTAAGTTTTGCGGGTGAAGAGACCCAGTACTTC. Its translation: CASSLSFAGEETQYF. Filled out from reference TRBV7-2 and TRBJ2-5, the complete variable domain reads GAGVSQSPSNKVTEKGKDVELRCDPISGHTALYWYRQSLGQGLEFLIYFQGNSAPDKSGLPSDRFSAERTGGSVSTLTIQRTQQEDSAVYLCASSLSFAGEETQYFGPGTRLLVL.

In this sample, this clone turned up once. V and J are TRBV7-2 and TRBJ1-2; possible D gene TRBD1, 5 bases. Germline V CDR1 and CDR2: SGHTA, FQGNSA. The V end was cut by 2 bases, the J end by 6 bases, with 10 bases between. This CDR3 contains 13 residues. The CDR3: CASSLTRGDGYTF. Written as DNA, the CDR3 is TGTGCCAGCAGCTTAACACGGGGGGATGGCTACACCTTC.

This clone turned up a few times. V usage is TRBV9 and J usage is TRBJ1-1; D possibly corresponds to TRBD1 (6 bases). The germline CDR1 and CDR2 sequences are SGDLS and YYNGEE. The CDR3 spans 14 residues. V was pared by 0 bases and J by 4 bases, with 10 bases between. The CDR3: CASSVAWTVTEAFF. DNA of the CDR3: TGTGCCAGCAGCGTAGCATGGACAGTCACTGAAGCTTTCTTT.

The rearrangement links TRBV3-1 (or the pseudogene TRBV3-2) to TRBJ1-1, with D hard to call. Trimming pared 4 bases from V and 6 bases from J, leaving 15 bases between. Germline CDR1 is LGHDT and CDR2 is YNNKEL (reference sequence). CDR3 length: 14 residues. CDR3 coding DNA: TGTGCCAGCAGCCGATCGGACGCGAGGGCTGAAGCTTTCTTT. This encodes CASSRSDARAEAFF.

This chain joins TRBV30 and TRBJ2-5; D is unresolved. This CDR3 comprises 13 residues. Trimming stripped 0 bases from V and 2 bases from J, with 7 bases between. The germline gives CDR1 GTSNPN, CDR2 SVGIG (reference sequence). CDR3 coding DNA: TGTGCCTGGAGTGTAACGGTGCAAGAGACCCAGTACTTC. Translated, it gives CAWSVTVQETQYF.

This chain joins TRBV5-4 and TRBJ2-3, with D possibly being TRBD1 (6 bases). The CDR3 contains 13 residues. V was cut by 3 bases and J by 2 bases, with 7 bases left in between. Germline V gene lookup returns CDR1 SGHNT and CDR2 YYREEE (reference sequence). CDR3 in DNA: TGTGCCAGCAGCTGGGACAACACAGATACGCAGTATTTT. It codes for CASSWDNTDTQYF. Combining the CDR3 with reference TRBV5-4 and TRBJ2-3 gives the whole variable domain ETGVTQSPTHLIKTRGQQVTLRCSSQSGHNTVSWYQQALGQGPQFIFQYYREEENGRGNFPPRFSGLQFPNYSSELNVNALELDDSALYLCASSWDNTDTQYFGPGTRLTVL.

The chain joins TRBV5-1 to TRBJ1-5; 8 bases are shared with TRBD1. This CDR3 is 15 amino acids long. After removal of 0 bases from V and 7 bases from J, the junction contained 6 bases not matched to a gene. Germline V gene sequence: CDR1 SGHRS, CDR2 YFSETQ. The DNA of the CDR3 is TGCGCCAGCAGCTTGGGGCAGGGGGCGGAACAGCCCCAGCATTTT. This encodes CASSLGQGAEQPQHF.

The chain is built from TRBV3-1 (or the pseudogene TRBV3-2) and TRBJ2-7, with TRBD2 matching 8 bases. There are 14 residues in the CDR3. V lost 2 bases to trimming and J lost 6 bases; unmatched junction nucleotides: 6. Germline V gene lookup returns CDR1 LGHDT and CDR2 YNNKEL (reference sequence). CDR3 sequence reads: CASSQLLAEGEQYF. In nucleotides, the CDR3 is TGTGCCAGCAGCCAATTACTAGCGGAGGGCGAGCAGTACTTC.

The chain uses TRBV30 and TRBJ2-3, with 7 bases identical to TRBD2. Germline CDR1 GTSNPN, CDR2 SVGIG (reference sequence). Trimming at V came to 1 base and at J to 5 bases, leaving 6 bases not matched to a gene. CDR3 length: 14 amino acids. The DNA of the CDR3 is TGTGCCTGGAGTGGCGCGGGCGGGGGAGATACGCAGTATTTT. It translates to CAWSGAGGGDTQYF.

This chain links TRBV24-1 with TRBJ1-1, with 8 positions matching TRBD1. CDR1 and CDR2 (germline): KGHDR, SFDVKD. Unmatched junction bases numbered 2, after V lost 9 bases and J lost 3 bases. The CDR3 totals 12 residues. CDR3 residues: CATSDRDTEAFF. CDR3 bases: TGTGCCACCTCGGACAGGGACACTGAAGCTTTCTTT.

Notes on this clone: This sample also contains other DNA sequences that code for the same CDR3. The chain has TRBV30 and TRBJ1-1, with D possibly matching TRBD1 (6 bases). The CDR3 runs to 13 residues. CDR1 is GTSNPN, CDR2 SVGIG, per germline (reference sequence). The V and J ends lost 0 bases and 3 bases respectively, with 8 bases between them. CDR3 protein: CAWSVQGDTEAFF. CDR3 in DNA: TGTGCCTGGAGTGTACAGGGTGACACTGAAGCTTTCTTT.

The chain joins TRBV29-1 to TRBJ2-1, with 12 bases fitting TRBD2. With V trimmed by 4 bases and J by 10 bases, 11 bases remained unmatched. Germline CDR1 SQVTM, CDR2 ANQGSEA. The CDR3 has 15 residues. The CDR3 loop reads CSVATQRLAGVEQFF. The CDR3 nucleotides are TGCAGCGTTGCCACTCAAAGACTAGCGGGGGTAGAGCAGTTCTTC.

Written as DNA, the CDR3 is TGTGCCAGCGCCGGTTGGGGGCCCTGGGTACAAGAGACCCAGTACTTC. It yields the protein CASAGWGPWVQETQYF. V gene TRBV21-1 combines with J gene TRBJ2-5; the listed D gene, TRBD1, was not tested against the DNA. TRBV21-1 is an annotated pseudogene. The CDR3 has 16 amino acids.

The chain combines TRBV18 with TRBJ2-7; TRBD1 matches at 9 bases. This CDR3 contains 14 residues. V dropped 4 bases and J dropped 7; count of bases not matched to a gene: 8. Germline assignment: CDR1 KGHSH and CDR2 LQKENI. CDR3 amino acids: CASSRTGQGVEQYF. CDR3 nucleotides: TGTGCCAGCTCACGAACGGGACAGGGAGTAGAGCAGTACTTC.

In its sample, this clone was seen once. The chain couples TRBV29-1 to TRBJ1-2, with unresolved D. The germline V gene has CDR1 SQVTM and CDR2 ANQGSEA. This CDR3 is 12 amino acids long. V lost 6 bases to trimming and J lost 5 bases, with 13 bases between them. CDR3 DNA: TGCAGCGTCTCACCCCCACAGTATGGCTACACCTTC. This sequence encodes CSVSPPQYGYTF.